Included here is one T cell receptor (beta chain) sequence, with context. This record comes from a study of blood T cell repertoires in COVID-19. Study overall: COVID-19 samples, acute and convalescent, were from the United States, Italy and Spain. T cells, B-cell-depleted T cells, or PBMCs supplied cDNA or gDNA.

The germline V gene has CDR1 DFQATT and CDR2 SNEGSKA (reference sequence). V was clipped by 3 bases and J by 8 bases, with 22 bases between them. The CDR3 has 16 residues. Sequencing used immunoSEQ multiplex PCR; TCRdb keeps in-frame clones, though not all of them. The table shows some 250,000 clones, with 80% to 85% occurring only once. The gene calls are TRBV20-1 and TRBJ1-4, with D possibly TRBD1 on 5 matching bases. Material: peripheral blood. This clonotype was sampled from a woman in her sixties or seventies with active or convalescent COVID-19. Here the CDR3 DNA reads TGCAGTGCTAGTCCAAATGAGGCAGGGTATCGCGAAAAACTGTTTTTT. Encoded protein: CSASPNEAGYREKLFF.